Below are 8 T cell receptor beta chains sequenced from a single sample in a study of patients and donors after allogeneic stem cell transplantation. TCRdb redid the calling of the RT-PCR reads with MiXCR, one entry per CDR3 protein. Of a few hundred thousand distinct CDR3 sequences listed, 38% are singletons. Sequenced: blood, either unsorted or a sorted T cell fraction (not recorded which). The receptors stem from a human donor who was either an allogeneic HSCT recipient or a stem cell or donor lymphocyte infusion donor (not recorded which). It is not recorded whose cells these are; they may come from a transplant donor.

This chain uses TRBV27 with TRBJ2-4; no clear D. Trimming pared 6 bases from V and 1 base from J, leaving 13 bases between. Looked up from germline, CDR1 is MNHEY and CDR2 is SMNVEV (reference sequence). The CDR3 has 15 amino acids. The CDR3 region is CASREWGTAKNIQYF. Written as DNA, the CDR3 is TGTGCCAGCAGAGAATGGGGAACGGCCAAAAACATTCAGTACTTC.

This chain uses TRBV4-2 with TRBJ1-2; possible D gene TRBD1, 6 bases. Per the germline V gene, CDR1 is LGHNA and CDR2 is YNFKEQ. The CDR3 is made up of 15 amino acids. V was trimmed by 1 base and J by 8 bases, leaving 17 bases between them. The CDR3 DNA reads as TGTGCCAGCAGCCAAGGGCACAGGGCCGGCGGGGGCTACACCTTC. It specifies CASSQGHRAGGGYTF.

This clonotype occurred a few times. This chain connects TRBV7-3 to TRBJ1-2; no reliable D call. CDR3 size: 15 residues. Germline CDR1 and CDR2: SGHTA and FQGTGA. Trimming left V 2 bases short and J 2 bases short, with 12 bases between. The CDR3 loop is CASSLRPGANYGYTF. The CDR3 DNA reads TGTGCCAGCAGCTTACGTCCTGGTGCCAACTATGGCTACACCTTC.

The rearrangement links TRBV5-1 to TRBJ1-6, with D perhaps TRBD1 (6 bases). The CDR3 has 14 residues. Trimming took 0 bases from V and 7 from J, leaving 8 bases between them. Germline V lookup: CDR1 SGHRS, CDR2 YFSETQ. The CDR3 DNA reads TGCGCCAGCAGCTTGGACAGGGAGAATTCACCCCTCCACTTT. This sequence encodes CASSLDRENSPLHF. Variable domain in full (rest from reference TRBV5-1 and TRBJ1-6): KAGVTQTPRYLIKTRGQQVTLSCSPISGHRSVSWYQQTPGQGLQFLFEYFSETQRNKGNFPGRFSGRQFSNSRSEMNVSTLELGDSALYLCASSLDRENSPLHFGNGTRLTVT.

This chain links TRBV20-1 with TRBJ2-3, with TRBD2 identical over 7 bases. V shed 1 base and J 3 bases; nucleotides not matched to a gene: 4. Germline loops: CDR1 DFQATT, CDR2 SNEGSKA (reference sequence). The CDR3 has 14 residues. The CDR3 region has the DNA TGCAGTGCTAGAGGGGGGGGATATACAGATACGCAGTATTTT. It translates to CSARGGGYTDTQYF.

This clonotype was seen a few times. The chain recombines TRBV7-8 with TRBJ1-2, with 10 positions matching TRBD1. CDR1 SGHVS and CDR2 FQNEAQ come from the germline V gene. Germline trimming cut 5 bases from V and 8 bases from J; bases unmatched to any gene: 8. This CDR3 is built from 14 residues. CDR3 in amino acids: CASSHGMDRGGYTF. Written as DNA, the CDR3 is TGTGCCAGCAGCCATGGCATGGACAGGGGGGGCTACACCTTC.

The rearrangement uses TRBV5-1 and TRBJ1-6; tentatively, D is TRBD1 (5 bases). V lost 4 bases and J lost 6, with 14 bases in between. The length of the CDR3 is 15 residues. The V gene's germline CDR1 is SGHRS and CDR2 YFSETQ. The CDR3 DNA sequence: TGCGCCAGCAGCCCCGACAGACGGGTTAATTCACCCCTCCACTTT. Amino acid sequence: CASSPDRRVNSPLHF.

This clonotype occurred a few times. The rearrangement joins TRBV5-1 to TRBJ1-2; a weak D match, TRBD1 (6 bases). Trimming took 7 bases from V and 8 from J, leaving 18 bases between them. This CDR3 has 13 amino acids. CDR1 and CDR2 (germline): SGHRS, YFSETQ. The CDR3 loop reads CASRMDRYEGYTF. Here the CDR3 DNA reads TGCGCCAGCCGTATGGACAGATATGAAGGCTACACCTTC.